The rows below give T cell receptor beta chains drawn from one sample of a study of identical twins. TCRdb ran MiXCR on the 5' RACE reads and lists one entry per CDR3 protein. The data hold just under 550,000 distinct CDR3 sequences, with roughly 15% observed a single time. This sample also belongs to another study, concerning yellow fever vaccine responses in identical twins.

Sample: CD4+ T cells sorted from blood. The receptors come from a young woman in good health. Both conserved end residues are part of each CDR3. The D gene is left open where the match is weak. Size is omitted from some rows. Given values are once, few, many or a class for expanded clones.

clone size | J gene | V gene | D gene | CDR3 DNA | CDR3 protein
few | TRBJ1-3 | TRBV11-2 | TRBD1 | TGTGCCAGCAGCTTAACGGGACAGAACGCGGACACCATATATTTT | CASSLTGQNADTIYF
. | TRBJ2-4 | TRBV24-1 | . | TGTGCCACCAGTGATTCAGCCAGGGCGGACATTCAGTACTTC | CATSDSARADIQYF
few | TRBJ2-7 | TRBV5-1 | TRBD2 | TGCGCCAGCAGCTTGGCCGGGACTAGCGGGCCCTCCTACGAGCAGTACTTC | CASSLAGTSGPSYEQYF
few | TRBJ1-4 | TRBV10-3 | . | TGTGCCATCAGCGGACAGCCGGGGGGAGGAGAAAAACTGTTTTTT | CAISGQPGGGEKLFF
. | TRBJ2-2 | TRBV2 | . | TGTGCCAGCGTCCGTGGTCGGGCGGGCGGGGAGCTGTTTTTT | CASVRGRAGGELFF
few | TRBJ2-7 | TRBV29-1 | . | TGCAGCGTTGACTCGGGTGTCAACGAGCAGTACTTC | CSVDSGVNEQYF
. | TRBJ2-5 | TRBV7-8 | TRBD2 | TGTGCCAGCAGCTTATTGACTAGCCAGAAACAAGAGACCCAGTACTTC | CASSLLTSQKQETQYF
few | TRBJ2-3 | TRBV24-1 | . | TGTGCCACCAGTGGTGTTAGCACAGATACGCAGTATTTT | CATSGVSTDTQYF
. | TRBJ2-4 | TRBV6-1 | TRBD2 | TGTGCCAGCACTGGCGGGGGGGCGACCAAAAACATTCAGTACTTC | CASTGGGATKNIQYF
few | TRBJ2-1 | TRBV12-3/TRBV12-4 | TRBD2 | TGTGCCAGCAGCCTCCGGAGCGGGGGGACCGACAATGAGCAGTTCTTC | CASSLRSGGTDNEQFF
. | TRBJ1-1 | TRBV18 | . | TGTGCCAGCTCACCTCAAGCGTCAGGGAACACTGAAGCTTTCTTT | CASSPQASGNTEAFF
many | TRBJ2-2 | TRBV29-1 | . | TGCAGCGCGGGGGGCAGCCCGAACACCGGGGAGCTGTTTTTT | CSAGGSPNTGELFF
few | TRBJ2-5 | TRBV2 | . | TGTGCCAGCAGTTCTGAGGGGAGAGAGACCCAGTACTTC | CASSSEGRETQYF
few | TRBJ2-7 | TRBV5-1 | TRBD2 | TGCGCCAGCAGTCCCAGGGTAGCGGGACCCTACGAGCAGTACTTC | CASSPRVAGPYEQYF
many | TRBJ1-2 | TRBV4-1 | TRBD1 | TGCGCCAGCAGCCAAGAACCAGTTCAGGGGGGCGGCTACACCTTC | CASSQEPVQGGGYTF
. | TRBJ1-5 | TRBV19 | TRBD1 | TGTGCCAGCACGACAGGGCCGGATCAGCCCCAGCATTTT | CASTTGPDQPQHF
. | TRBJ2-1 | TRBV12-3/TRBV12-4 | . | TGTGCCAGCAAATCCGACAGGTTCTACAATGAGCAGTTCTTC | CASKSDRFYNEQFF
. | TRBJ1-1 | TRBV10-3 | . | TGTGCCATCAGTCTTACAATGGAGAACACTGAAGCTTTCTTT | CAISLTMENTEAFF
few | TRBJ2-3 | TRBV7-3 | TRBD1 | TGTGCCAGCAGCTCGAGACAGGGTAAAGATACGCAGTATTTT | CASSSRQGKDTQYF
. | TRBJ2-1 | TRBV7-3 | TRBD1 | TGTGCCAGCAGCGGCGGACAGGGGGCCTTCAATGAGCAGTTCTTC | CASSGGQGAFNEQFF
. | TRBJ2-5 | TRBV28 | . | TGTGCCAGCAGTTTAGTGTCCTGGGAGAGAAGGACCCAGTACTTC | CASSLVSWERRTQYF
. | TRBJ2-3 | TRBV21-1 | . | TGTGCCAGCAGCAAAGTGGCGGGCCCGTCGGATACGCAGTATTTT | CASSKVAGPSDTQYF
few | TRBJ2-1 | TRBV5-1 | TRBD2 | TGCGCCAGCAGCTTGGAAGGGGAGGGGTACAATGAGCAGTTCTTC | CASSLEGEGYNEQFF
few | TRBJ2-7 | TRBV10-2 | . | TGCGCCAGCAGCTGGGCACGGGGGGCGGACATATACGAGCAGTACTTC | CASSWARGADIYEQYF
few | TRBJ2-6 | TRBV12-3/TRBV12-4 | . | TGTGCCAGCAGGAGCCGACGGGGAACTGGGGCCAACGTCCTGACTTTC | CASRSRRGTGANVLTF
few | TRBJ2-5 | TRBV18 | . | TGTGCCAGCTCCCCGGTCAACAAAGAGACCCAGTACTTC | CASSPVNKETQYF
many | TRBJ2-1 | TRBV4-1 | TRBD2 | TGCGCCAGCAGCCAAGAACGTGGGACTAGCGGGAGAAGGGCCTACAATGAGCAGTTCTTC | CASSQERGTSGRRAYNEQFF
many | TRBJ1-2 | TRBV12-3/TRBV12-4 | TRBD1 | TGTGCCAGCAGACGGACAGGGGATGGCTACACCTTC | CASRRTGDGYTF
few | TRBJ1-5 | TRBV7-2 | . | TGTGCCAGCCGGGTCCGCGGGGGCAATCAGCCCCAGCATTTT | CASRVRGGNQPQHF
. | TRBJ2-3 | TRBV25-1 | TRBD1 | TGTGCCAGCAGTGAGGGGCATGGGACAGGGACAGATACGCAGTATTTT | CASSEGHGTGTDTQYF
few | TRBJ1-1 | TRBV5-5 | . | TGTGCCAGCAGCTGGGGTACAGGGGAAGCTTTCTTT | CASSWGTGEAFF
. | TRBJ1-2 | TRBV7-8 | . | TGTGCCAGCAGCTTAGCGTCTGGTGGCTACACCTTC | CASSLASGGYTF
few | TRBJ2-1 | TRBV7-6 | TRBD2 | TGTGCCAGCAGCTGGGGGGGATCGCGGGAGCTCAATGAGCAGTTCTTC | CASSWGGSRELNEQFF
. | TRBJ1-5 | TRBV29-1 | . | TGCAGCGTTTTAGGAGGGGGCAATCAGCCCCAGCATTTT | CSVLGGGNQPQHF
. | TRBJ2-5 | TRBV20-1 | . | TGCAGTGCTAGAACACGACTAGAAAGAGAGACCCAGTACTTC | CSARTRLERETQYF
. | TRBJ2-7 | TRBV20-1 | . | TGCAGTGCTAGAGATCTCCGGGTGTCCTCCTACGAGCAGTACTTC | CSARDLRVSSYEQYF
. | TRBJ2-1 | TRBV12-3/TRBV12-4 | TRBD2 | TGTGCCAGCAGTTTCGGGACCCCGGGACTAGCGGGGTACAATGAGCAGTTCTTC | CASSFGTPGLAGYNEQFF
few | TRBJ2-1 | TRBV6-1 | TRBD1 | TGTGCCAGCAGTCAACGACAGGGGGCGCGTAATGAGCAGTTCTTC | CASSQRQGARNEQFF
few | TRBJ1-5 | TRBV7-9 | . | TGTGCCAGCAGCCAAGAAAATCAGCCCCAGCATTTT | CASSQENQPQHF
few | TRBJ2-2 | TRBV10-3 | . | TGTGCCATCAGTGAGTCGAGGGTTTTAGCGAACGCCGAAACGAACACCGGGGAGCTGTTTTTT | CAISESRVLANAETNTGELFF
. | TRBJ2-2 | TRBV12-5 | TRBD1 | TGTGCTAGTGGTACTGGGGACAGTCTCCCCTCGGGAAAATTTTTT | CASGTGDSLPSGKFF
. | TRBJ2-3 | TRBV20-1 | TRBD2 | TGCAGTGCCCGGGACCCGGGACTAGCGGGGGTCCAGGTGGGTACGCAGTATTTT | CSARDPGLAGVQVGTQYF
once | TRBJ1-5 | TRBV20-1 | TRBD1 | TGCAGTGCTAGCGAGGGGGCGTTATTAAATCAGCCCCAGCATTTT | CSASEGALLNQPQHF
few | TRBJ2-7 | TRBV6-5 | TRBD1 | TGTGCCAGCAGTTACTCGCGAACAGGGGGCCCCTACGAGCAGTACTTC | CASSYSRTGGPYEQYF
few | TRBJ2-3 | TRBV5-1 | . | TGCGCCAGCAGCGCCCGACTCGCAACTAGCACAGATACGCAGTATTTT | CASSARLATSTDTQYF
. | TRBJ2-1 | TRBV3-1 | TRBD2 | TGTGCCAGCAGCAAGACTAGCGGGGACAATGAGCAGTTCTTC | CASSKTSGDNEQFF
. | TRBJ1-4 | TRBV18 | . | TGTGCCAGCTCACCACGGCAAGACAATGAAAAACTGTTTTTT | CASSPRQDNEKLFF
. | TRBJ1-4 | TRBV7-9 | TRBD1 | TGTGCCAGCAGCTTAACCCGTTCGGACAGGAATGAAAAACTGTTTTTT | CASSLTRSDRNEKLFF
. | TRBJ2-2 | TRBV4-1 | . | TGCGCCAGCAGCCAAGTCGTAGGACTCTCGAACACCGGGGAGCTGTTTTTT | CASSQVVGLSNTGELFF
few | TRBJ2-1 | TRBV20-1 | TRBD2 | TGCAGTGCCACTAGGGGCCTGGGACTAGCGGGGAGGGGTCGAGGTGAGCAGTTCTTC | CSATRGLGLAGRGRGEQFF
. | TRBJ1-1 | TRBV19 | . | TGTGCCAGTAGTAACCGGGACGGGATTGACGCTGAAGCTTTCTTT | CASSNRDGIDAEAFF
few | TRBJ2-1 | TRBV20-1 | TRBD2 | TGCAGTGCTAGATTCCCTAGCGGTTCCTACAATGAGCAGTTCTTC | CSARFPSGSYNEQFF